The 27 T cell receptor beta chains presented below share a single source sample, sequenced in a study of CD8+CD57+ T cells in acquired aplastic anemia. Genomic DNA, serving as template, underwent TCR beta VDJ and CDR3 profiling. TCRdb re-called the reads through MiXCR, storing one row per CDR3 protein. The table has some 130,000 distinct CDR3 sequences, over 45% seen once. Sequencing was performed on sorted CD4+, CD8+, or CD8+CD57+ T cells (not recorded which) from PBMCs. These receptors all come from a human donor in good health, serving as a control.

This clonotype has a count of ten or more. CDR3 nucleotides: TGTGCCAGGCTAGTAGGGCCCTACAGGGAGGGTAACACCGGGGAGCTGTTTTTT. Amino acid sequence: CARLVGPYREGNTGELFF. This chain connects TRBV25-1 to TRBJ2-2; TRBD2 is a possible D gene (7 bases). V lost 9 bases, J lost 2 bases, and 25 bases lay in between. Germline CDR1 reads MGHDK; CDR2 reads SYGVNS. The CDR3 contains 18 residues.

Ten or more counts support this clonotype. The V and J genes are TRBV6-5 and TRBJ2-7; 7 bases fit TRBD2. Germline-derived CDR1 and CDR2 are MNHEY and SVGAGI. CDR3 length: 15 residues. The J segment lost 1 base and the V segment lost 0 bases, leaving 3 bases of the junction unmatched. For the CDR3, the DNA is TGTGCCAGCAGTTACTCCCGCGGGGGATCCTACGAGCAGTACTTC. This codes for CASSYSRGGSYEQYF.

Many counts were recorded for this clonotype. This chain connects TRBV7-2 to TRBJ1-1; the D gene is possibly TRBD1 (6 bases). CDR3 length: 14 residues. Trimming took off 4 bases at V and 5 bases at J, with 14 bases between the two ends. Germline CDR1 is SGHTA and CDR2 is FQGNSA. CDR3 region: CASSSQGPRTEAFF. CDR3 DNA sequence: TGTGCCAGCAGCTCACAGGGCCCCAGGACTGAAGCTTTCTTT.

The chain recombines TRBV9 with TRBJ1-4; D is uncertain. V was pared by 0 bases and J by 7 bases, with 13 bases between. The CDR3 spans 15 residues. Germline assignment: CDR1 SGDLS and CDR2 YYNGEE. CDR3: CASSVEMGMGEKLFF. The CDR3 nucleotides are TGTGCCAGCAGCGTAGAAATGGGAATGGGTGAAAAACTGTTTTTT.

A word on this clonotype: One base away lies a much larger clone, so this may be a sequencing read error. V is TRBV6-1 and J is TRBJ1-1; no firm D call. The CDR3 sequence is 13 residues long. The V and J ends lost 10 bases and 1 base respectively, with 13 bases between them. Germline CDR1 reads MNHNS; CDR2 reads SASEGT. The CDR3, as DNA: TGTGCCACGAAGAGGGATACGAACACTGAAGCTTTCTTT. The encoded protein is CATKRDTNTEAFF.

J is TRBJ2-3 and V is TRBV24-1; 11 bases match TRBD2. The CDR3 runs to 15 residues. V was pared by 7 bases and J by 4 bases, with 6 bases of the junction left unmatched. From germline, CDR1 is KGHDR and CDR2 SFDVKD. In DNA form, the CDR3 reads TGTGCCACCAGGGGGGCTAGCGGGGGGTCAGATACGCAGTATTTT. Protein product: CATRGASGGSDTQYF.

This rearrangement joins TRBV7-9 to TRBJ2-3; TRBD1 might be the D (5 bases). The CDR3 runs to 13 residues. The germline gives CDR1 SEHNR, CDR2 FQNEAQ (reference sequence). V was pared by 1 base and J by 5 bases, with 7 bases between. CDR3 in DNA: TGTGCCAGCAGCTTAGAGGGGAAAGATACGCAGTATTTT. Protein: CASSLEGKDTQYF. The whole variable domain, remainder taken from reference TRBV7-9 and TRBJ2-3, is DTGVSQNPRHKITKRGQNVTFRCDPISEHNRLYWYRQTLGQGPEFLTYFQNEAQLEKSRLLSDRFSAERPKGSFSTLEIQRTEQGDSAMYLCASSLEGKDTQYFGPGTRLTVL.

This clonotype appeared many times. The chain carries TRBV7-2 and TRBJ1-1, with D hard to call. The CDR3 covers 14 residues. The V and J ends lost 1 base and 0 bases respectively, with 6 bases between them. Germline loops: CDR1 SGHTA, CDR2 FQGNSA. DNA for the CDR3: TGTGCCAGCAGCTTAGGGGCCATGAACACTGAAGCTTTCTTT. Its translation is CASSLGAMNTEAFF.

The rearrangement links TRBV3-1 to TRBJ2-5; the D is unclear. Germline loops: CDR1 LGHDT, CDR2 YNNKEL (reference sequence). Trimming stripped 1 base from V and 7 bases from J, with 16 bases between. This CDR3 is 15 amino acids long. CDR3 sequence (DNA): TGTGCCAGCAGCCAAGTCATGCAGGAATCGGTGACCCAGTACTTC. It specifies CASSQVMQESVTQYF.

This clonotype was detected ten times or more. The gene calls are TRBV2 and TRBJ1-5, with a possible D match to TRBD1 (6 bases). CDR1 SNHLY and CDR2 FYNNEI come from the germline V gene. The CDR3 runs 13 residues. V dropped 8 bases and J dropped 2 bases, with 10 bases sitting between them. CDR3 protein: CASRGQGNQPQHF. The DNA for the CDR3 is TGTGCCAGCCGGGGGCAAGGCAATCAGCCCCAGCATTTT.

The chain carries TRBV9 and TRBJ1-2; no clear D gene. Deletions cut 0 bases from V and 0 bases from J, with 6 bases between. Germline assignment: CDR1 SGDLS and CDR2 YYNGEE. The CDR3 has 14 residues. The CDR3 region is CASSVAATNYGYTF. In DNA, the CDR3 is TGTGCCAGCAGCGTAGCAGCGACTAACTATGGCTACACCTTC. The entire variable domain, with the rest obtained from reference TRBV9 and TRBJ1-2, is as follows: DSGVTQTPKHLITATGQRVTLRCSPRSGDLSVYWYQQSLDQGLQFLIQYYNGEERAKGNILERFSAQQFPDLHSELNLSSLELGDSALYFCASSVAATNYGYTFGSGTRLTVV.

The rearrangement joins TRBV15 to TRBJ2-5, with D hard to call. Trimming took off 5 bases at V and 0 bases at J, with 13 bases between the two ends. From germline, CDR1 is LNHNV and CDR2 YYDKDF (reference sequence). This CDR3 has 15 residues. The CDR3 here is CATSLVRQYQETQYF. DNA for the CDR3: TGTGCCACCAGCCTGGTTCGGCAGTACCAAGAGACCCAGTACTTC.

The CDR3: CASSLVAGGPDTQYF. The CDR3 nucleotides are TGTGCCAGCAGCTTAGTGGCGGGGGGCCCAGATACGCAGTATTTT. The genes are TRBV11-2 and TRBJ2-3, with 8 bases fitting TRBD2. Germline V CDR1 and CDR2: SGHAT, FQNNGV. The CDR3 loop spans 15 amino acids. Trimming at V came to 1 base and at J to 4 bases, leaving 4 bases not matched to a gene.

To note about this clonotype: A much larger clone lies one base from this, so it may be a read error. Here the CDR3 reads CASSLQGGLGEQYF. The DNA of the CDR3 is TGTGCCAGCAGTTTACAGGGGGGGCTAGGTGAGCAGTACTTC. The chain links TRBV12-3 or TRBV12-4 to TRBJ2-7; perhaps D is TRBD1 or TRBD2 (7 bases each). Trimming took off 2 bases at V and 7 bases at J, with 15 bases between the two ends. The CDR3 runs 14 residues.

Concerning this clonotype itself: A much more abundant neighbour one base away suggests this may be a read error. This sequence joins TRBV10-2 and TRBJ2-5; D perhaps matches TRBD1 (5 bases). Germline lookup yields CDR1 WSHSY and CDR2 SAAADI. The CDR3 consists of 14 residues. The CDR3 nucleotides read TGTGCCAGCTCACCCGCAGGGTACCAAGAGACCCAGCACTTC. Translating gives CASSPAGYQETQHF.

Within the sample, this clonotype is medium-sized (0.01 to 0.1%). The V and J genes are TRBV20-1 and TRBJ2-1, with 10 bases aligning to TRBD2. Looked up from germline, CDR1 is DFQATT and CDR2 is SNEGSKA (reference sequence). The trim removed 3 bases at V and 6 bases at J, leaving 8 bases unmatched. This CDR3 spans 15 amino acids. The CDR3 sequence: CSASSASGGGNEQFF. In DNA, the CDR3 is TGCAGTGCTAGCAGTGCGAGCGGGGGGGGCAATGAGCAGTTCTTC.

CDR3 sequence (DNA): TGCAGTGCGCAGATAACTAACTATGGCTACACCTTC. This codes for CSAQITNYGYTF. The chain links TRBV20-1 to TRBJ1-2; D is unclear. This CDR3 is 12 amino acids long. Trimming removed 6 bases at V and 0 bases at J, with 8 bases between. Germline CDR1 and CDR2: DFQATT and SNEGSKA (reference sequence).

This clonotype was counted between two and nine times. The CDR3 DNA reads as TGTGCCAGCGGCGACAGCCAACACTCCTACGAGCAGTACTTC. The encoded protein is CASGDSQHSYEQYF. The chain couples TRBV2 to TRBJ2-7; TRBD1 is a possible D gene (5 bases). The CDR3 spans 14 residues. Trimming took off 8 bases at V and 0 bases at J, with 14 bases between the two ends. Per the germline V gene, CDR1 is SNHLY and CDR2 is FYNNEI.

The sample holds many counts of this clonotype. The CDR3 DNA reads TGCAGTGCTTGGACGGGACAGATGAACACTGAAGCTTTCTTT. This translates into CSAWTGQMNTEAFF. The chain employs TRBV20-1 and TRBJ1-1, with 7 bases matching TRBD1. The CDR3 has 14 residues. V lost 5 bases and J lost 0; bases outside the gene matches: 6. Per the germline V gene, CDR1 is DFQATT and CDR2 is SNEGSKA (reference sequence).

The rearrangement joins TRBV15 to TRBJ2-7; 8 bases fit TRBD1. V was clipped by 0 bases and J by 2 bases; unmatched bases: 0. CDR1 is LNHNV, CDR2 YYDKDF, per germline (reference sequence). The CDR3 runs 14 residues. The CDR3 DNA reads TGTGCCACCAGCAGAGAACAGGGGGCCTACGAGCAGTACTTC. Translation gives CATSREQGAYEQYF.

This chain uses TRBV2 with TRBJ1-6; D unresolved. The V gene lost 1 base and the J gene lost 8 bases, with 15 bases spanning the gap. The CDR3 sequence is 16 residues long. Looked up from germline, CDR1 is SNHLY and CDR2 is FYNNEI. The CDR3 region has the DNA TGTGCCAGCAGTGAAGGATCCTGGGGAGCGCATTCACCCCTCCACTTT. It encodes CASSEGSWGAHSPLHF.

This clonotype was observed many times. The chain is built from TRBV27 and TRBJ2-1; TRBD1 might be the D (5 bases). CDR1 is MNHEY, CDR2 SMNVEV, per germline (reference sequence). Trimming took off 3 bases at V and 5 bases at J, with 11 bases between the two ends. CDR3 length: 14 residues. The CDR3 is CASSLYQGNNEQFF. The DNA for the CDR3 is TGTGCCAGCAGTTTGTATCAGGGAAACAATGAGCAGTTCTTC.

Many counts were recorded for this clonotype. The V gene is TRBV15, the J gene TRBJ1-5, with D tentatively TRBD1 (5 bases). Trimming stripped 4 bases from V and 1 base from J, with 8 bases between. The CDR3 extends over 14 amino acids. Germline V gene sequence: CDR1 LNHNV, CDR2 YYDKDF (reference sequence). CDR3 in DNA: TGTGCCACCAGCAACGGGGGGAGCAATCAGCCCCAGCATTTT. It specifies CATSNGGSNQPQHF.

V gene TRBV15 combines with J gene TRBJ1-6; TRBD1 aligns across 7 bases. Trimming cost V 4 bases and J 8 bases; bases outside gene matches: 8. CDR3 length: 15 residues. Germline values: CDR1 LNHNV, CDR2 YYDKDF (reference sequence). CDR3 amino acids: CATSKGGQSYSPLHF. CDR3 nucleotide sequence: TGTGCCACCAGCAAGGGGGGACAGTCCTATTCACCCCTCCACTTT.

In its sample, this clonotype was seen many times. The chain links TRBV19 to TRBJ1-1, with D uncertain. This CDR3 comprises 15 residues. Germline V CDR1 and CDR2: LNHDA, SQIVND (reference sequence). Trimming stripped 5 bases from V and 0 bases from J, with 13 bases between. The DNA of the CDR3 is TGTGCCAGTAGTCTGTTGGGAGTCATGAACACTGAAGCTTTCTTT. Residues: CASSLLGVMNTEAFF.

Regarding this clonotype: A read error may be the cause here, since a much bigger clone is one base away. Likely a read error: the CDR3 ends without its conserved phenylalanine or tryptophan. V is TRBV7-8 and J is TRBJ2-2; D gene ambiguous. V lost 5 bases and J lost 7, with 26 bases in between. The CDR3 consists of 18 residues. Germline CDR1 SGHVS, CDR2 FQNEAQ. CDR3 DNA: TGTGCCAGCAGCCAACAAACCGTGGTCAGGACCCTCTACGGGGAGCTGTTTTTG. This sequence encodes CASSQQTVVRTLYGELFL.

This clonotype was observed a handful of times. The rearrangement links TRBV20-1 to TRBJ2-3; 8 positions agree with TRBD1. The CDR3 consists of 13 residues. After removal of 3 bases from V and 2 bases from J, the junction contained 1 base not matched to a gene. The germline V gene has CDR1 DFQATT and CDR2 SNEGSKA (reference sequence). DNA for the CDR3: TGCAGTGCTAGGGGACAGGTCACAGATACGCAGTATTTT. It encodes CSARGQVTDTQYF.